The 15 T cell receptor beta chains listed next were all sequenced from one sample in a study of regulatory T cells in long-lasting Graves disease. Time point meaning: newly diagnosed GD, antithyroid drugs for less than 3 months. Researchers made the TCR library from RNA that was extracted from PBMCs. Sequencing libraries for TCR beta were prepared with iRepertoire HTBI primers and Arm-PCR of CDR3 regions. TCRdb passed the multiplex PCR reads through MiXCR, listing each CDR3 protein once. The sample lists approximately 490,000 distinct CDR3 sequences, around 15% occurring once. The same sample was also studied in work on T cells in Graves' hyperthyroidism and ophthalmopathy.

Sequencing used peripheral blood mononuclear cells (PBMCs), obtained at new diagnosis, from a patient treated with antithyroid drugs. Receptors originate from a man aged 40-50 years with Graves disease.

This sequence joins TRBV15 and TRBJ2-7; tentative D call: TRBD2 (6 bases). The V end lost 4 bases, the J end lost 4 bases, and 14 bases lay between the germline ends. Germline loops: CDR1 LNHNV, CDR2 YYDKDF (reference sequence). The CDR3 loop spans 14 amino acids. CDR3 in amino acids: CATSTIQGGYEQYF. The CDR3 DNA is TGTGCCACCAGCACGATCCAGGGAGGATACGAGCAGTACTTC. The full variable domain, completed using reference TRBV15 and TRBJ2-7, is DAMVIQNPRYQVTQFGKPVTLSCSQTLNHNVMYWYQQKSSQAPKLLFHYYDKDFNNEADTPDNFQSRRPNTSFCFLDIRSPGLGDTAMYLCATSTIQGGYEQYFGPGTRLTVT.

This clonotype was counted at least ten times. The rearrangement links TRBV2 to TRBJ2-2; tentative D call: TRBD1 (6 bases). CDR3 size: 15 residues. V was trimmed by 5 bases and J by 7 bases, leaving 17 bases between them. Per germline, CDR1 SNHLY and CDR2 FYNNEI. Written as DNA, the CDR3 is TGTGCCAGCAGTAAGACAGGCCAATCCGGCGGGGAGCTGTTTTTT. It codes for CASSKTGQSGGELFF.

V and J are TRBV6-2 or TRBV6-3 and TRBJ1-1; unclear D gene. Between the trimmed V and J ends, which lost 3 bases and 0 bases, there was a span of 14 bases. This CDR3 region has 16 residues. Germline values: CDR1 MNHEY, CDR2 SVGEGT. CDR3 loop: CASSYEDRLMNTEAFF. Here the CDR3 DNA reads TGTGCCAGCAGTTATGAGGACCGTCTCATGAACACTGAAGCTTTCTTT.

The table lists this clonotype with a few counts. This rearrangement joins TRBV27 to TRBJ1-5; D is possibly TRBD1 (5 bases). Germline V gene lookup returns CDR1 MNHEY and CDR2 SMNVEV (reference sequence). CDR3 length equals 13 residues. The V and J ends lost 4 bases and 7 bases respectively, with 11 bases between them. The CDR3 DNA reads TGTGCCAGCAGTTCGGGACCCCGGCAGCCCCAGCATTTT. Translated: CASSSGPRQPQHF.

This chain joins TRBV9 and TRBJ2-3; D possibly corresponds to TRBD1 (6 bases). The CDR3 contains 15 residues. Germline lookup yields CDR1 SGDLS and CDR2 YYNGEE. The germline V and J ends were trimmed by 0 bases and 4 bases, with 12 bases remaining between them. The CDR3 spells CASSVGGGRSDTQYF. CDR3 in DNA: TGTGCCAGCAGCGTAGGAGGGGGTAGGTCAGATACGCAGTATTTT.

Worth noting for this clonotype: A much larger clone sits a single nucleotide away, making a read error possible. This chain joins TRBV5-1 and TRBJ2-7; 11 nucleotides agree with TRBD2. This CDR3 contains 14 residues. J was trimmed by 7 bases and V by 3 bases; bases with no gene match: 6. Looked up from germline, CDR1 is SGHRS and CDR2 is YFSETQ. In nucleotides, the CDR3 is TGCGCCAGCAGCTCGACTAGCGGGAAGGATGAGCAGTACTTC. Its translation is CASSSTSGKDEQYF.

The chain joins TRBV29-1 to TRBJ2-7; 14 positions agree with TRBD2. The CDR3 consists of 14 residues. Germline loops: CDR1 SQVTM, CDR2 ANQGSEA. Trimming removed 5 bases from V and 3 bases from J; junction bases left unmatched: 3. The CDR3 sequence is CSVQGTSGSYEQYF. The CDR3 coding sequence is TGCAGCGTTCAAGGGACTAGCGGGAGCTACGAGCAGTACTTC.

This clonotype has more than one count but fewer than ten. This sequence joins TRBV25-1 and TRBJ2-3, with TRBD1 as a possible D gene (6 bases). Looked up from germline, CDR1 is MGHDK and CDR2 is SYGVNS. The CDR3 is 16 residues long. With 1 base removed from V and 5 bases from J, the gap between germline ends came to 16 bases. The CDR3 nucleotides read TGTGCCAGCAGTGAATTGGCAGGGGATGAGAAAGATACGCAGTATTTT. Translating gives CASSELAGDEKDTQYF.

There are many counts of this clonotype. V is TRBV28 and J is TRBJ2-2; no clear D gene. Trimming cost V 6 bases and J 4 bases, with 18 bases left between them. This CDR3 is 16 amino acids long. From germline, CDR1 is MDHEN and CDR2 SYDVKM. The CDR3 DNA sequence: TGTGCCAGCAGAATAGGGCCGACGGAAAGCACCGGGGAGCTGTTTTTT. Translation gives CASRIGPTESTGELFF.

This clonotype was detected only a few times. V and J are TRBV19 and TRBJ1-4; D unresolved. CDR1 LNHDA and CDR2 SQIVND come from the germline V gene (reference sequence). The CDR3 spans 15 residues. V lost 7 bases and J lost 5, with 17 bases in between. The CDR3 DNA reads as TGTGCCAGTAAGGCTCCGGGCGTAGGAAATGAAAAACTGTTTTTT. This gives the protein CASKAPGVGNEKLFF. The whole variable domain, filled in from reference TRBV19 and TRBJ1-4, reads DGGITQSPKYLFRKEGQNVTLSCEQNLNHDAMYWYRQDPGQGLRLIYYSQIVNDFQKGDIAEGYSVSREKKESFPLTVTSAQKNPTAFYLCASKAPGVGNEKLFFGSGTQLSVL.

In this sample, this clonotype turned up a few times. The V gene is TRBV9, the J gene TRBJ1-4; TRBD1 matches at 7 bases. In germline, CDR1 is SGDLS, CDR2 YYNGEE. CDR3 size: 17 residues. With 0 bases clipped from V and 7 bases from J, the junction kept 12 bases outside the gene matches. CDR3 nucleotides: TGTGCCAGCAGCGTAGAGCCCCTTGGAGGGGGCTTTGAAAAACTGTTTTTT. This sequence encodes CASSVEPLGGGFEKLFF.

The CDR3 spells CASSLRVLQETQYF. The CDR3 bases are TGTGCCAGCAGTTTAAGGGTCCTCCAAGAGACCCAGTACTTC. This chain connects TRBV12-3 or TRBV12-4 to TRBJ2-5, with D uncertain. Deletions cut 2 bases from V and 1 base from J, with 8 bases between. The CDR3 runs to 14 residues.

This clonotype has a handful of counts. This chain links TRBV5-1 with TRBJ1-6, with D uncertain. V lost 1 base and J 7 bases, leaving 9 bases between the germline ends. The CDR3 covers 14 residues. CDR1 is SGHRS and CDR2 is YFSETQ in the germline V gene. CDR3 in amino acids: CASSLTEKNSPLHF. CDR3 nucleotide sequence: TGCGCCAGCAGCTTGACGGAAAAAAATTCACCCCTCCACTTT.

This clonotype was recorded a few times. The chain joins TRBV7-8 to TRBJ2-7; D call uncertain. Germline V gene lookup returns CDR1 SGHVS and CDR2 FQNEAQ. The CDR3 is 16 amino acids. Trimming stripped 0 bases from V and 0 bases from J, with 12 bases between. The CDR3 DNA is TGTGCCAGCAGCTTAGCGCACGGTTCTAGCTCCTACGAGCAGTACTTC. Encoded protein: CASSLAHGSSSYEQYF.

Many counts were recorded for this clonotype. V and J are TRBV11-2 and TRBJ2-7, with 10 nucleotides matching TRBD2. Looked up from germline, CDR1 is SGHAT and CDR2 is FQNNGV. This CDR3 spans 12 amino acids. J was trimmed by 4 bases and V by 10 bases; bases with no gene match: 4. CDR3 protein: CATAGGAYEQYF. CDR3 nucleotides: TGTGCCACAGCGGGAGGGGCATACGAGCAGTACTTC.